The sample holds a few counts of the clone carrying this TCR beta chain. This entry belongs to a study of cytotoxic CD8 clonotypes in ibrutinib-treated CLL. Study-level information: Response was recorded as partial in 24 patients and complete in 2; at median approximately 63 months, approximately 15 remained remitted and about 12 had progressed.

The germline V and J ends were trimmed by 4 bases and 6 bases, with 19 bases remaining between them. The CDR3 spans 16 residues. The germline V gene encodes CDR1 SGHRS and CDR2 YFSETQ. Some clones are missing from TCRdb's copy, which holds only in-frame ones; the method was immunoSEQ multiplex PCR. Here the sample spans about 85,000 clones, 75% to 85% being singletons. The V gene is TRBV5-1, the J gene TRBJ2-2; no firm D call. The receptor comes from a human donor with chronic lymphocytic leukemia. Sequencing used PBMCs, obtained after 12 months of ibrutinib treatment. The CDR3 region is CASSPPGLRSAGELFF. CDR3 bases: TGCGCCAGCAGCCCCCCCGGTTTGAGGTCCGCCGGGGAGCTGTTTTTT.